The sequence of this T cell receptor beta chain was determined in a study of OX40 agonist ivuxolimab in advanced cancers. Data came from immunoSEQ multiplex PCR; TCRdb stores just in-frame clones and leaves some out. The sample lists approximately 72,000 clones, almost 90% occurring once. On this clone: The antigen remains undetermined.

Study-wide points: CD8+ T cells were the subset that, on average, had more expanded clones than CD4+. The study did not work out the antigen specificity of the expanded peripheral T cells.

The sample in question was CD4+ or CD8+ T cells sorted from blood, obtained in a trial of the OX40 agonist ivuxolimab. This TCR derives from an adult with an advanced solid tumor such as melanoma, head and neck, liver or kidney cancer.

The CDR3 is CSVSRGPETQYF. The CDR3 coding sequence is TGCAGCGTTTCTCGGGGTCCAGAGACCCAGTACTTC. The rearrangement joins TRBV29-1 to TRBJ2-5; D is perhaps TRBD2 (5 bases). The germline CDR1 and CDR2 sequences are SQVTM and ANQGSEA. The V end lost 5 bases, the J end lost 4 bases, and 11 bases lay between the germline ends. This CDR3 has 12 amino acids.